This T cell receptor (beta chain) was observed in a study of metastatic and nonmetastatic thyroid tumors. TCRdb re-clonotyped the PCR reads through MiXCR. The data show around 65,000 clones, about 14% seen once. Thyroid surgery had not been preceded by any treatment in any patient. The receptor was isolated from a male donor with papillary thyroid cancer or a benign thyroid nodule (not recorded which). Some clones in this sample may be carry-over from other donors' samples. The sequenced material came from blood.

The CDR3 region is CASSQDEASGASTDTQYF. The CDR3 coding sequence is TGTGCCAGCAGCCAAGATGAGGCTAGCGGGGCTAGCACAGATACGCAGTATTTT. The V gene is TRBV14, the J gene TRBJ2-3; 9 bases match TRBD2. CDR3 length equals 18 residues. CDR1 is SGHDN, CDR2 FVKESK, per germline. The junction had 7 bases not matched to a gene; V was cut back by 0 bases and J by 0 bases.